What follows describes a single T cell receptor beta chain. What it binds is unknown. The sample is drawn from a study of shared clonotypes between healthy human individuals. About the study: CD4 naive cells filled three plates per donor, CD4 memory three, CD8 naive two and CD8 memory one. Study-level results: Despite large depth, rarefaction showed incomplete sorted-subset sequencing. Several donors held about 4.6% of naive CD4 clonotypes in common.

V was cut by 0 bases and J by 3 bases, with 10 bases left in between. Germline V lookup: CDR1 SGHKS, CDR2 YYEKEE (reference sequence). The CDR3 extends over 15 amino acids. Original data processing: Junction-only immunoSEQ sequences carried no quality scores, so filtering differed. Clones were read by immunoSEQ multiplex PCR, and TCRdb kept only the in-frame ones, dropping some. Clonal size and the V and J genes are those of that table, whereas D and trimming came from the DNA. This table has roughly 1 million clones, around 76% appearing once. The gene calls are TRBV5-5 and TRBJ1-5, with D uncertain. Material for sequencing was memory CD4+ T cells sorted from blood. As for subset: CD45RA-negative fraction. The clonotype comes from a man younger than 35 in good health. The CDR3 region has the DNA TGTGCCAGCAGCTTGGCCTGGGGTTACAATCAGCCCCAGCATTTT. Protein sequence: CASSLAWGYNQPQHF.